This is a list of T cell receptor beta chains from one sample in a study of T-cell memory formation after mild COVID-19. TCRdb re-analysed the 5' RACE reads in MiXCR, keeping a single row per CDR3 protein. The table lists 150,000 to 200,000 distinct CDR3 sequences, about a fifth of them singletons. Sequenced input: PBMCs or a T cell subset sorted from them (not recorded which). These receptors came from an adult woman who had mild COVID-19 (a few samples of this study predate the infection). Cell type and time point are not known. Both conserved end residues are part of each CDR3. Fields, in order: CDR3 DNA, CDR3 protein, J gene, clone size, D gene, V gene. D genes are given only for firm matches. Expanded clones get a size class; other rows say once, few or many, or leave the size out.

DNA: TGTGCCAGCAGCCAAGTTCAGCGGGAGTATGGTACAGATACGCAGTATTTT; CDR3: CASSQVQREYGTDTQYF; J: TRBJ2-3; size: -; D: TRBD2; V: TRBV3-1
DNA: TGTGCCAGCAGTCCCCCTGCGGGAGGGCCGACCGAGCAGTACTTC; CDR3: CASSPPAGGPTEQYF; J: TRBJ2-7; size: -; D: TRBD2; V: TRBV6-2/TRBV6-3
DNA: TGTGCCAGCAGAGGGGATCGGTTGGCAGATACGCAGTATTTT; CDR3: CASRGDRLADTQYF; J: TRBJ2-3; size: -; D: -; V: TRBV7-2
DNA: TGTGCCAGCAGTTCACCATCACAGGGGCCGCGGGAAGATACGCAGTATTTT; CDR3: CASSSPSQGPREDTQYF; J: TRBJ2-3; size: few; D: -; V: TRBV6-5
DNA: TGCGCCAGCAGCGTTCCGGGGGACCGTGGCTACACCTTC; CDR3: CASSVPGDRGYTF; J: TRBJ1-2; size: -; D: -; V: TRBV4-1
DNA: TGTGCCAGCAGTTCTTGGGACAGCTTAAATGAGCAGTTCTTC; CDR3: CASSSWDSLNEQFF; J: TRBJ2-1; size: -; D: TRBD1; V: TRBV12-3/TRBV12-4
DNA: TGTGCCAGCAGTCCCATGACTAGCGGCATCGCAGATACGCAGTATTTT; CDR3: CASSPMTSGIADTQYF; J: TRBJ2-3; size: few; D: TRBD2; V: TRBV12-3/TRBV12-4
DNA: TGTGCCACCAGTGATTTGCAAGGGGGGAGAGCTTTCTTT; CDR3: CATSDLQGGRAFF; J: TRBJ1-1; size: few; D: -; V: TRBV24-1
DNA: TGTGCCAGCAGCCCACTGTGGACGGACACTGAAGCTTTCTTT; CDR3: CASSPLWTDTEAFF; J: TRBJ1-1; size: -; D: -; V: TRBV7-9
DNA: TGTGCCAGCAGCGTAGGAGCCTCACCGTCTTTC; CDR3: CASSVGASPSF; J: TRBJ1-2; size: -; D: -; V: TRBV9
DNA: TGTGCCAGCAGCCAAGATTTTGGGGCAGTCCCCTACGAGCAGTACTTC; CDR3: CASSQDFGAVPYEQYF; J: TRBJ2-7; size: -; D: -; V: TRBV3-1
DNA: TGTGCCACCCTCCGGGGGCGGGAAGCTTTCTTT; CDR3: CATLRGREAFF; J: TRBJ1-1; size: few; D: -; V: TRBV6-2/TRBV6-3
DNA: TGTGCCAGCAGCGTATCCGGGACAGGGGGTTCGGAGACCCAGTACTTC; CDR3: CASSVSGTGGSETQYF; J: TRBJ2-5; size: few; D: TRBD1; V: TRBV9
DNA: TGCAGTGCTAGACCAAGCGAGGCAGGGGGTTTC; CDR3: CSARPSEAGGF; J: TRBJ1-2; size: few; D: TRBD1; V: TRBV20-1
DNA: TGTGCCAGCAGTCCCGGAGGGGGCAATGAGCAGTTCTTC; CDR3: CASSPGGGNEQFF; J: TRBJ2-1; size: few; D: -; V: TRBV6-5
DNA: TGTGCCACCAGTGATCTGGGACAGGGGAACACCGGGGAGCTGTTTTTT; CDR3: CATSDLGQGNTGELFF; J: TRBJ2-2; size: few; D: TRBD1; V: TRBV24-1